This entry lists 5 T cell receptor beta chains sequenced from one sample in a study of blood T cells in healthy people across ages (dated by TCRdb to between 2015 and 2016). Libraries were made using 5' RACE. Sequencing used an Illumina HiSeq 2500. A second roughly 6 to 12 cycle PCR used a sample-barcoded 5' primer and a J-beta primer mix. TCRdb reprocessed the public reads (quality trimming at Q25 with fastp, clone calling with MiXCR) and kept in-frame beta chains. CDR3 protein sequences are deduplicated, and each keeps its most common genes and DNA. The sample table holds about 930,000 distinct CDR3 sequences, of which 25% to 35% were seen once. Together, the top ten hold 9.5% to 13% of the sample. This sample also belongs to another study, concerning T cells of mothers and their children.

The source material was blood. These receptors were obtained from a woman aged 40 to 50 in good health.

The V call is TRBV7-9, the J call TRBJ1-2; perhaps TRBD1 as D (5 bases). The germline gives CDR1 SEHNR, CDR2 FQNEAQ (reference sequence). The CDR3 extends over 13 amino acids. Trimming removed 7 bases at V and 4 bases at J, with 13 bases between. The CDR3 DNA follows: TGTGCCAGCACCAGACGACAGCCCTATGGCTACACCTTC. Amino acids: CASTRRQPYGYTF.

This clonotype has only a few counts. The rearrangement joins TRBV20-1 to TRBJ2-3; D remains unclear. Between the trimmed V and J ends, which lost 1 base and 6 bases, there was a span of 8 bases. Looked up from germline, CDR1 is DFQATT and CDR2 is SNEGSKA (reference sequence). This CDR3 has 12 residues. The CDR3 is CSARAFGDTQYF. For the CDR3, the DNA is TGCAGTGCTAGAGCTTTTGGGGATACGCAGTATTTT.

In this sample, this clonotype turned up a few times. J is TRBJ2-3 and V is TRBV12-3 or TRBV12-4, with TRBD2 identical over 14 bases. V trimming: 6 bases; J trimming: 3 bases; junction bases outside the gene matches: 5. The CDR3 covers 16 residues. CDR3 nucleotide sequence: TGTGCCAGCAGCCATCGGACTAGCGGGGGGACAGATACGCAGTATTTT. This sequence encodes CASSHRTSGGTDTQYF.

By share, this clonotype ranks as medium-sized (0.01 to 0.1%). V and J are TRBV29-1 and TRBJ2-7, with no clear D. Per the germline V gene, CDR1 is SQVTM and CDR2 is ANQGSEA. V lost 4 bases and J 7 bases, leaving 20 bases between the germline ends. The CDR3 is made up of 14 amino acids. The CDR3 nucleotides are TGCAGCGTTGGGGCATCAGATTTCGCGGCGGAGCAGTACTTC. It translates to CSVGASDFAAEQYF.

This clonotype was picked up many times. This chain links TRBV27 with TRBJ2-7, with D uncertain. Per germline, CDR1 MNHEY and CDR2 SMNVEV (reference sequence). The germline V and J ends were trimmed by 5 bases and 2 bases, with 19 bases remaining between them. The CDR3 sequence is 16 residues long. As DNA, the CDR3 is TGTGCCAGCAGTCCCTCCGCAGGTTCATACACCTACGAGCAGTACTTC. Encoded protein: CASSPSAGSYTYEQYF.